Presented here are 19 T cell receptor beta chains from one specimen sequenced in a study of cytomegalovirus exposure and HLA in healthy donors. The PCR used 60 Vbeta and 13 Jbeta primers. TCRdb's table, derived via immunoSEQ multiplex PCR, lists solely in-frame clones and lacks some. This table has roughly 150,000 clones, roughly three quarters appearing once. What was sequenced was PBMCs. The source is a male donor in good health and CMV-seronegative.

CDR3 residues: CASSHSETQYF. Here the CDR3 DNA reads TGTGCCAGCAGCCACTCGGAGACCCAGTACTTC. V and J are TRBV28 and TRBJ2-5; D remains ambiguous. V lost 6 bases, J lost 5 bases, and 7 bases lay in between. This CDR3 comprises 11 residues. CDR1 and CDR2 (germline): MDHEN, SYDVKM. Drawing the rest from reference TRBV28 and TRBJ2-5, the complete variable domain is DVKVTQSSRYLVKRTGEKVFLECVQDMDHENMFWYRQDPGLGLRLIYFSYDVKMKEKGDIPEGYSVSREKKERFSLILESASTNQTSMYLCASSHSETQYFGPGTRLLVL.

The chain couples TRBV28 to TRBJ1-5, with D tentatively TRBD1 (6 bases). CDR1 and CDR2 from the germline V gene are MDHEN and SYDVKM. This CDR3 contains 15 residues. Trimming removed 5 bases from V and 1 base from J, with 12 bases in between. CDR3 nucleotide sequence: TGTGCCAGCAGTCCAACAGGGATGAGCAATCAGCCCCAGCATTTT. It encodes CASSPTGMSNQPQHF.

The chain recombines TRBV28 with TRBJ2-7, with D tentatively TRBD1 (5 bases). This CDR3 is 12 amino acids long. The germline gives CDR1 MDHEN, CDR2 SYDVKM. Trimming removed 5 bases from V and 3 bases from J, with 8 bases in between. This CDR3 is CASSVTDYEQYF. The CDR3 DNA reads as TGTGCCAGCAGTGTGACAGACTACGAGCAGTACTTC.

The rearrangement uses TRBV4-1 and TRBJ2-4; 14 positions agree with TRBD2. The CDR3 loop spans 18 amino acids. Germline V gene sequence: CDR1 MGHRA, CDR2 YSYEKL. Germline trimming cut 4 bases from V and 0 bases from J; bases unmatched to any gene: 5. The chain's CDR3 is CASSRGLAGGLAKNIQYF. As DNA, the CDR3 is TGCGCCAGCAGCCGAGGACTAGCGGGGGGACTAGCCAAAAACATTCAGTACTTC.

The chain couples TRBV7-9 to TRBJ1-2; D remains unclear. The CDR3 extends over 14 amino acids. Between the trimmed V and J ends, which lost 4 bases and 6 bases, there was a span of 15 bases. Germline lookup yields CDR1 SEHNR and CDR2 FQNEAQ (reference sequence). CDR3: CASSSTWASDGYTF. The CDR3 DNA is TGTGCCAGCAGCTCAACATGGGCTTCCGATGGCTACACCTTC.

J is TRBJ2-7 and V is TRBV6-5; 10 bases line up with TRBD1. The V and J ends lost 7 bases and 3 bases, in that order; junction bases with no gene match: 3. This CDR3 spans 13 amino acids. Germline-derived CDR1 and CDR2 are MNHEY and SVGAGI. The CDR3 loop is CASNRDRGYEQYF. DNA for the CDR3: TGTGCCAGCAACCGGGACAGGGGCTACGAGCAGTACTTC.

This chain links TRBV28 with TRBJ2-7; 14 bases align to TRBD2. Germline assignment: CDR1 MDHEN and CDR2 SYDVKM. J was trimmed by 5 bases and V by 4 bases; bases with no gene match: 7. The CDR3 is 16 residues long. This CDR3 is CASSSPGLAGGDEQYF. CDR3 DNA: TGTGCCAGCAGTTCCCCCGGACTAGCGGGGGGTGACGAGCAGTACTTC.

This chain links TRBV10-2 with TRBJ2-3, with 15 bases matching TRBD2. V was pared by 8 bases and J by 8 bases, with 11 bases of the junction left unmatched. Per germline, CDR1 WSHSY and CDR2 SAAADI. This CDR3 has 16 residues. The CDR3 DNA sequence: TGCGCCAGCTCGGGACTAGCGGGGGGCCTGCGGGTTACGCAGTATTTT. This encodes CASSGLAGGLRVTQYF.

This clone was picked up a small number of times. V usage is TRBV6-6 and J usage is TRBJ2-7; the match to TRBD1 covers 8 bases. This CDR3 region has 13 residues. The trim removed 6 bases at V and 0 bases at J, leaving 1 base unmatched. CDR1 is MNHNY, CDR2 SVGAGI, per germline (reference sequence). The CDR3 bases are TGTGCCAGCAGGGACAGGGTCTCCTACGAGCAGTACTTC. Encoded protein: CASRDRVSYEQYF.

The CDR3 loop is CASSFWDRGTEAFF. CDR3 DNA sequence: TGTGCCAGCAGCTTTTGGGACAGGGGCACTGAAGCTTTCTTT. The rearrangement joins TRBV11-1 to TRBJ1-1; 10 bases are shared with TRBD1. This CDR3 contains 14 residues. The ends lost 3 bases at V and 4 bases at J; junction bases unmatched: 2. CDR1 is SGHAT and CDR2 is FQDESV in the germline V gene (reference sequence).

V gene TRBV29-1 combines with J gene TRBJ2-4; D remains unclear. CDR3 size: 11 residues. V lost 3 bases and J 4 bases, leaving 4 bases between the germline ends. Germline V gene data show CDR1 as SQVTM and CDR2 as ANQGSEA. CDR3 DNA: TGCAGCGTTGAGTCGAAAAACATTCAGTACTTC. Translating gives CSVESKNIQYF.

Comment on this clone: This sample includes further DNA sequences coding for the same CDR3. The chain links TRBV28 to TRBJ1-1; TRBD1 agrees at 7 bases. The trim removed 6 bases at V and 0 bases at J, leaving 4 bases unmatched. Germline CDR1 is MDHEN and CDR2 is SYDVKM. The CDR3 totals 14 residues. The CDR3 region is CASSSTGMNTEAFF. As DNA, the CDR3 is TGTGCCAGCAGCTCGACAGGGATGAACACTGAAGCTTTCTTT.

This sequence joins TRBV5-4 and TRBJ2-3, with TRBD2 matching over 9 bases. The CDR3 consists of 15 residues. Germline V gene sequence: CDR1 SGHNT, CDR2 YYREEE (reference sequence). The ends lost 5 bases at V and 3 bases at J; junction bases unmatched: 7. The CDR3 reads CASRVWLAGTDTQYF. The CDR3 nucleotides are TGTGCCAGCAGAGTATGGCTAGCGGGGACAGATACGCAGTATTTT.

This chain connects TRBV6-5 to TRBJ1-2; D is perhaps TRBD1 (5 bases). With 6 bases removed from V and 9 bases from J, the gap between germline ends came to 17 bases. Per germline, CDR1 MNHEY and CDR2 SVGAGI. The CDR3 extends over 13 amino acids. The CDR3 spells CASRDTDRASYTF. The CDR3 DNA is TGTGCCAGCAGGGACACCGACCGGGCTAGCTACACCTTC.

With respect to this clone: One junction end does not reproduce the germline sequence, and a read error may be involved. This chain uses TRBV4-1 with TRBJ1-1; D is uncertain. The CDR3 covers 15 residues. The V gene's germline CDR1 is MGHRA and CDR2 YSYEKL. The CDR3 bases are TGCGCCAGCAGCCAAGATCGGCAGCTCACCCGGGAGGGTCGATTT. As protein: CASSQDRQLTREGRF.

The V call is TRBV6-5, the J call TRBJ1-1, with 10 bases that match TRBD1. The length of the CDR3 is 14 residues. Germline CDR1 MNHEY, CDR2 SVGAGI. With 5 bases clipped from V and 6 bases from J, the junction kept 6 bases outside the gene matches. The CDR3 nucleotides read TGTGCCAGCAGTACCCGGGACAGGGGCGCTGAAGCTTTCTTT. Residues: CASSTRDRGAEAFF.

The V call is TRBV5-6, the J call TRBJ2-5; D perhaps matches TRBD2 (6 bases). V was cut by 0 bases and J by 1 base, with 13 bases left in between. This CDR3 has 16 residues. Per germline, CDR1 SGHDT and CDR2 YYEEEE. CDR3 nucleotides: TGTGCCAGCAGCTTGGCTTGGCGGGGCAGCCAAGAGACCCAGTACTTC. Translated: CASSLAWRGSQETQYF.

The rearrangement links TRBV30 to TRBJ1-4; TRBD1 might be the D (6 bases). This CDR3 region has 17 residues. V shed 0 bases and J shed 1 base, with 15 bases lying between them. Germline values: CDR1 GTSNPN, CDR2 SVGIG (reference sequence). The CDR3 sequence: CAWSVGAIVGTNEKLFF. CDR3 nucleotide sequence: TGTGCCTGGAGTGTGGGGGCTATCGTTGGAACTAATGAAAAACTGTTTTTT.

V usage is TRBV7-2 and J usage is TRBJ1-5, with D unresolved. The germline CDR1 and CDR2 sequences are SGHTA and FQGNSA. The CDR3 has 13 amino acids. Trimming removed 4 bases from V and 2 bases from J, with 6 bases in between. The CDR3 nucleotides read TGTGCCAGCAGCTGGAGGCGCAATCAGCCCCAGCATTTT. Translated: CASSWRRNQPQHF.